This T cell receptor beta chain stems from a study of T cells in Graves' hyperthyroidism and ophthalmopathy. In the study overall: Peripheral blood was collected at initial diagnosis, before any treatment.

TCR beta CDR3 regions were amplified from RNA transcripts. First-round RT-PCR with HTBI primers amplified the TCR CDR3 region. One entry per CDR3 protein, called by TCRdb with MiXCR from the multiplex PCR reads. The sample lists 500,000 or so distinct CDR3 sequences, under 20% occurring once. This clonotype was seen a handful of times. The ends lost 2 bases at V and 4 bases at J; junction bases unmatched: 6. The CDR3 loop spans 15 amino acids. Germline lookup yields CDR1 MNHEY and CDR2 SVGAGI. V usage is TRBV6-5 and J usage is TRBJ2-7; 9 bases align to TRBD1. Sequenced material: blood. This receptor was obtained from a woman younger than 35 with Graves' ophthalmopathy. The CDR3: CASSYGQGLPYEQYF. CDR3 in DNA: TGTGCCAGCAGTTACGGACAGGGGCTACCTTACGAGCAGTACTTC.